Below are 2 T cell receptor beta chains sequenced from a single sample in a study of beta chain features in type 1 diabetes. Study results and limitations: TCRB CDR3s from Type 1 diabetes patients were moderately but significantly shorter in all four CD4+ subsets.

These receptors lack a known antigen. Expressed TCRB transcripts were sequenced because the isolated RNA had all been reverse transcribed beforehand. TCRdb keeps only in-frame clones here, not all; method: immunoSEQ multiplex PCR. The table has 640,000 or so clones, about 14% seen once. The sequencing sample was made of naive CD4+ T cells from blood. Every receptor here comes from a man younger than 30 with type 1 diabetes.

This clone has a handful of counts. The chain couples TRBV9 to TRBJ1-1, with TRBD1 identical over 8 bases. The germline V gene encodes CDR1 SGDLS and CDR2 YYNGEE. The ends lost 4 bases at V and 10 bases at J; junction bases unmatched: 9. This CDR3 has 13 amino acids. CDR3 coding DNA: TGTGCCAGCAGCCCAGGACAGGGTGGAAGAGCTTTCTTT. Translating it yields CASSPGQGGRAFF.

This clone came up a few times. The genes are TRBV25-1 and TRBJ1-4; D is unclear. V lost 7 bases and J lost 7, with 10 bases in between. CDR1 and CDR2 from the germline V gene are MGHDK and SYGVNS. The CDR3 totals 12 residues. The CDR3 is CASKTVGEKLFF. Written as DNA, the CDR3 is TGTGCCAGCAAAACAGTGGGTGAAAAACTGTTTTTT.